Sequencing of this T cell receptor beta chain was carried out in a study of T cells in Graves' hyperthyroidism and ophthalmopathy. For the study at large: Peripheral blood was obtained at initial diagnosis, preceding any treatment.

General study points: Patients with ophthalmopathy were separated from those with stable hyperthyroidism by a 13 V-J model. Clonotypes that were expanded in thyroid above 0.001 mostly appeared in blood too.

The CDR3 regions of TCR beta were amplified from RNA transcripts. First-round RT-PCR targeting the TCR CDR3 was performed with the HTBI primer set. TCRdb re-analysed the multiplex PCR reads in MiXCR, keeping a single row per CDR3 protein. The profile shows about 640,000 distinct CDR3 sequences, 20% of them singletons. This clonotype has a count of ten or more. Its antigen remains unidentified. Each 10 ml fresh peripheral blood draw supplied the PBMCs. The sample comprised blood. This receptor was obtained from a man younger than 45 with Graves' ophthalmopathy.

This chain's CDR3 is CASTLSRANNEQFF. CDR3 nucleotides: TGTGCCAGCACCCTTTCGCGAGCGAACAATGAGCAGTTCTTC. This rearrangement joins TRBV28 to TRBJ2-1; D gene ambiguous. Germline V gene data show CDR1 as MDHEN and CDR2 as SYDVKM. Trimming shortened V by 7 bases and J by 5 bases, and 15 bases separated the two germline ends. This CDR3 spans 14 amino acids.